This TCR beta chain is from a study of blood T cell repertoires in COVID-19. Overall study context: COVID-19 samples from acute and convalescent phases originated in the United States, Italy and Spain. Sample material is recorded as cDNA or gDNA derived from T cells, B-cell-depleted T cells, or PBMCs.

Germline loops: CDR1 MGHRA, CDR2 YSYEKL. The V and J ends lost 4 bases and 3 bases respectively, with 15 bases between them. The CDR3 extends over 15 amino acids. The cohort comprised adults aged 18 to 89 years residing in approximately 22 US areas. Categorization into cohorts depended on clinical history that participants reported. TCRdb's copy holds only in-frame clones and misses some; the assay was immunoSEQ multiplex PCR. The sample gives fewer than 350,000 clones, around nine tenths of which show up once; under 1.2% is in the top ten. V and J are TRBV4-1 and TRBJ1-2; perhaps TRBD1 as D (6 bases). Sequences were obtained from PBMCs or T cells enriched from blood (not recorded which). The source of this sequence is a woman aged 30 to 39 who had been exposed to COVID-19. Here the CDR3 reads CASSLPDSKYYGYTF. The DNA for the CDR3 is TGCGCCAGCAGCCTCCCGGACAGTAAATACTATGGCTACACCTTC.